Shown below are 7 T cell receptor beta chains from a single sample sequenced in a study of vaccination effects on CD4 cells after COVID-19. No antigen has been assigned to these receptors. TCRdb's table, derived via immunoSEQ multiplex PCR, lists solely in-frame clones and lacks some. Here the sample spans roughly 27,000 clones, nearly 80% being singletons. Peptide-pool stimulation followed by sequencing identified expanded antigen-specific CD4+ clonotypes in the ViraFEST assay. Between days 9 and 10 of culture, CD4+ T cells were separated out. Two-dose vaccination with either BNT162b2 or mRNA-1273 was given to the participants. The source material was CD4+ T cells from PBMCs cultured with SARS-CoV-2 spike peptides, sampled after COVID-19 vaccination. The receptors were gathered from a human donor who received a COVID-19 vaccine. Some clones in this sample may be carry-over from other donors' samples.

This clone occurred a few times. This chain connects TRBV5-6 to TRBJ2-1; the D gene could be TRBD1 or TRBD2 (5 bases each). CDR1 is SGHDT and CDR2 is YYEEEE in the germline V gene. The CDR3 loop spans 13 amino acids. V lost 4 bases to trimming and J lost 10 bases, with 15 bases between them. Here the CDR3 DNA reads TGTGCCAGCAGCCCGTCCCGGGGCCGCGAGCAGTTCTTC. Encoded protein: CASSPSRGREQFF. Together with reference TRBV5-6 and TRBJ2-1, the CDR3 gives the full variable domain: DAGVTQSPTHLIKTRGQQVTLRCSPKSGHDTVSWYQQALGQGPQFIFQYYEEEERQRGNFPDRFSGHQFPNYSSELNVNALLLGDSALYLCASSPSRGREQFFGPGTRLTVL.

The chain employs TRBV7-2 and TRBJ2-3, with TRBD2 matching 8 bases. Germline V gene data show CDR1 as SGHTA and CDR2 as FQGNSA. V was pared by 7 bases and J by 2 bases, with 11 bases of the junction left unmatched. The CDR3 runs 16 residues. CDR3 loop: CASTSRRGATTDTQYF. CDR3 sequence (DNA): TGTGCCAGCACCTCTCGGCGGGGGGCGACCACAGATACGCAGTATTTT.

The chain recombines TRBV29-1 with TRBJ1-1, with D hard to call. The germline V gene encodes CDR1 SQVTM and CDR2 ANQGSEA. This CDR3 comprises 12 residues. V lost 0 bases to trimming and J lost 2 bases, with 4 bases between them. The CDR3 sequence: CSVEEGNTEAFF. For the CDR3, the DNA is TGCAGCGTTGAAGAGGGTAACACTGAAGCTTTCTTT.

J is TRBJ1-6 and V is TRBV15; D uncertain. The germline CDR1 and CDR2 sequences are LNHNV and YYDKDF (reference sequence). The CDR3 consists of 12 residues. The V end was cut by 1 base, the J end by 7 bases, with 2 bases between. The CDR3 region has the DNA TGTGCCACCAGCAGAGTAAATTCACCCCTCCACTTT. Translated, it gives CATSRVNSPLHF.

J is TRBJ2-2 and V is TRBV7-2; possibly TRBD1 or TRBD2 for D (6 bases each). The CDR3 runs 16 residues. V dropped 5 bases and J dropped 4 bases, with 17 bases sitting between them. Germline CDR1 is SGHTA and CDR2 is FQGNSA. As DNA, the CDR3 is TGTGCCAGCAGCCGCGCTGGGGGGCGAAGCACCGGGGAGCTGTTTTTT. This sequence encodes CASSRAGGRSTGELFF.

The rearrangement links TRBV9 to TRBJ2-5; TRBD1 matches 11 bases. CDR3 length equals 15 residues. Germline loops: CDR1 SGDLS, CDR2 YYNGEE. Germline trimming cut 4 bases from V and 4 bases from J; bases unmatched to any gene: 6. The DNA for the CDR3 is TGTGCCAGCAGCCAAGTCGGACAGGGGGCAGAGACCCAGTACTTC. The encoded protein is CASSQVGQGAETQYF.

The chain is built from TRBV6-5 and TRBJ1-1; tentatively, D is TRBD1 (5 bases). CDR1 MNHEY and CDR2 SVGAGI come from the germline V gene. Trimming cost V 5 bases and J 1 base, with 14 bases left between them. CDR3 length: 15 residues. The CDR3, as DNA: TGTGCCAGCAGTCCGGGAACGACAGCGAACACTGAAGCTTTCTTT. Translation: CASSPGTTANTEAFF.